This TCR beta chain was found in a study of blood T cell repertoires in COVID-19. Overall study: Samples of COVID-19 (acute and convalescent) were obtained from the United States, Italy and Spain. PBMCs, B-cell-depleted T cells, or T cells were the source of the cDNA or gDNA that made up the material.

Germline V gene sequence: CDR1 SQVTM, CDR2 ANQGSEA. V was pared by 5 bases and J by 3 bases, with 5 bases between. This CDR3 region has 10 residues. Seattle patients were enrolled during active infection and followed longitudinally. Per the original methods: Reference gene primer amplification gave nucleated cell count estimates. Data came from immunoSEQ multiplex PCR; TCRdb stores just in-frame clones and leaves some out. For V, J and clone size, that table is used; D and trimming come from the DNA. The table lists about 200,000 clones, roughly 87% of them singletons. The chain employs TRBV29-1 and TRBJ2-7; the D is unclear. The material sequenced was peripheral blood. The sequence was collected from a woman aged 60-70 years with COVID-19, enrolled during active disease. The CDR3 sequence: CSVSSYEQYV. The CDR3 DNA is TGCAGCGTTTCCAGCTACGAGCAGTACGTC.